Below are 16 T cell receptor beta chains sequenced from a single sample in a study of cytomegalovirus exposure and HLA in healthy donors. The PCR was carried out with 60 Vbeta primers and 13 Jbeta primers. TCRdb's table, derived via immunoSEQ multiplex PCR, lists solely in-frame clones and lacks some. The repertoire holds 150,000 to 200,000 clones, with 82% as singletons. Sample: PBMCs. These receptors were taken from a girl between 10 and 17 years old in good health and CMV-seropositive.

V is TRBV28 and J is TRBJ2-3, with D possibly being TRBD1 (6 bases). The CDR3 contains 12 residues. Trimming shortened V by 8 bases and J by 3 bases, and 9 bases separated the two germline ends. The V gene's germline CDR1 is MDHEN and CDR2 SYDVKM. CDR3: CASGTGTDTQYF. CDR3 nucleotides: TGTGCCAGCGGAACAGGGACAGATACGCAGTATTTT.

The chain combines TRBV5-4 with TRBJ2-3; 7 bases are a match to TRBD1. This CDR3 spans 15 amino acids. Trimming cost V 4 bases and J 0 bases; bases outside gene matches: 5. Germline V gene data show CDR1 as SGHNT and CDR2 as YYREEE (reference sequence). CDR3 in amino acids: CASSTKTGSTDTQYF. In nucleotides, the CDR3 is TGTGCCAGCAGCACCAAGACAGGGAGCACAGATACGCAGTATTTT.

This clone was seen a handful of times. The genes are TRBV2 and TRBJ1-1; possibly TRBD1 for D (5 bases). This CDR3 comprises 13 residues. V lost 3 bases and J lost 1, with 6 bases in between. Germline CDR1 reads SNHLY; CDR2 reads FYNNEI. The DNA for the CDR3 is TGTGCCAGCAGTGACGACAGGAACACTGAAGCTTTCTTT. Translation: CASSDDRNTEAFF.

This rearrangement joins TRBV19 to TRBJ2-6; D unclear. CDR3 size: 16 residues. Germline-derived CDR1 and CDR2 are LNHDA and SQIVND (reference sequence). V shed 5 bases and J shed 0 bases, with 11 bases lying between them. CDR3 sequence: CASSPPRVSGANVLTF. DNA of the CDR3: TGTGCCAGTAGTCCCCCACGGGTCTCTGGGGCCAACGTCCTGACTTTC.

J is TRBJ2-5 and V is TRBV30; D may be TRBD1 (5 bases). The germline V and J ends were trimmed by 5 bases and 5 bases, with 18 bases remaining between them. CDR3 size: 14 residues. Germline CDR1 GTSNPN, CDR2 SVGIG (reference sequence). In DNA, the CDR3 is TGTGCCTGGTCACCAAGGGGTCGGTTGGAGACCCAGTACTTC. Amino acid sequence: CAWSPRGRLETQYF.

The chain combines TRBV6-5 with TRBJ1-1; TRBD1 agrees at 7 bases. Germline V gene sequence: CDR1 MNHEY, CDR2 SVGAGI. This CDR3 spans 16 amino acids. After removal of 1 base from V and 4 bases from J, the junction contained 9 bases not matched to a gene. CDR3 sequence reads: CASSYFSGTDPTEAFF. CDR3 DNA sequence: TGTGCCAGCAGTTACTTCTCCGGGACAGACCCCACTGAAGCTTTCTTT.

The rearrangement links TRBV7-9 to TRBJ1-1, with a possible D match to TRBD1 (5 bases). The CDR3 contains 11 residues. CDR1 is SEHNR, CDR2 FQNEAQ, per germline (reference sequence). V dropped 9 bases and J dropped 5 bases, with 10 bases sitting between them. CDR3 DNA sequence: TGTGCCAGTACAGGTGGGACTGAAGCTTTCTTT. It encodes CASTGGTEAFF. The full variable domain, its missing parts supplied by reference TRBV7-9 and TRBJ1-1, is DTGVSQNPRHKITKRGQNVTFRCDPISEHNRLYWYRQTLGQGPEFLTYFQNEAQLEKSRLLSDRFSAERPKGSFSTLEIQRTEQGDSAMYLCASTGGTEAFFGQGTRLTVV.

This chain links TRBV20-1 with TRBJ1-1; D not certain. The germline V gene encodes CDR1 DFQATT and CDR2 SNEGSKA (reference sequence). Trimming removed 0 bases from V and 10 bases from J, with 9 bases in between. The CDR3 has 11 amino acids. CDR3 bases: TGCAGTGCTAGAGACCGCGCGTCAGCTTTCTTT. It is translated as CSARDRASAFF.

The chain employs TRBV4-1 and TRBJ2-1; 13 nucleotides agree with TRBD2. The germline V gene encodes CDR1 MGHRA and CDR2 YSYEKL. This CDR3 contains 17 residues. The trim removed 3 bases at V and 6 bases at J, leaving 8 bases unmatched. This CDR3 reads CASSQARTSGRANEQFF. DNA of the CDR3: TGCGCCAGCAGCCAGGCCCGAACTAGCGGGAGGGCCAATGAGCAGTTCTTC.

This sequence joins TRBV7-9 and TRBJ2-6, with 7 bases identical to TRBD1. The V and J ends lost 5 bases and 0 bases, in that order; junction bases with no gene match: 10. The germline CDR1 and CDR2 sequences are SEHNR and FQNEAQ (reference sequence). This CDR3 comprises 18 residues. CDR3 sequence: CASSPRTGIHSGANVLTF. The CDR3 region has the DNA TGTGCCAGCAGCCCCCGGACAGGCATCCACTCTGGGGCCAACGTCCTGACTTTC.

This clone was seen only a few times. V and J are TRBV13 and TRBJ2-3; D might be TRBD1 (6 bases). The CDR3 consists of 12 residues. Trimming stripped 4 bases from V and 5 bases from J, with 7 bases between. CDR1 PRHDT and CDR2 FYEKMQ come from the germline V gene (reference sequence). The CDR3 region is CASSSQGDTQYF. CDR3 in DNA: TGTGCCAGCAGCTCACAGGGAGATACGCAGTATTTT. The complete variable domain, with remaining parts taken from reference TRBV13 and TRBJ2-3, reads AAGVIQSPRHLIKEKRETATLKCYPIPRHDTVYWYQQGPGQDPQFLISFYEKMQSDKGSIPDRFSAQQFSDYHSELNMSSLELGDSALYFCASSSQGDTQYFGPGTRLTVL.

The gene calls are TRBV5-1 and TRBJ2-1, with 7 bases fitting TRBD1. The CDR3 runs 17 residues. Trimming cost V 0 bases and J 2 bases; bases outside gene matches: 8. The germline V gene has CDR1 SGHRS and CDR2 YFSETQ. CDR3 loop: CASSLGDRDEPYNEQFF. The DNA of the CDR3 is TGCGCCAGCAGCTTGGGTGACAGGGACGAACCCTACAATGAGCAGTTCTTC.

A single count supports this clone. The chain joins TRBV11-2 to TRBJ1-1; 8 positions match TRBD1. The length of the CDR3 is 16 residues. V lost 5 bases to trimming and J lost 0 bases; unmatched junction nucleotides: 8. The germline V gene has CDR1 SGHAT and CDR2 FQNNGV. The CDR3 region has the DNA TGTGCCAGCAGCAGGGGACAGGAGACATTGAACACTGAAGCTTTCTTT. This encodes CASSRGQETLNTEAFF.

This chain connects TRBV19 to TRBJ1-1, with 8 bases lining up with TRBD1. The CDR3 is 14 amino acids. Germline lookup yields CDR1 LNHDA and CDR2 SQIVND (reference sequence). Trimming cost V 3 bases and J 1 base; bases outside gene matches: 1. CDR3 sequence reads: CASSIGTGNTEAFF. The DNA for the CDR3 is TGTGCCAGTAGTATCGGGACAGGGAACACTGAAGCTTTCTTT.

This chain links TRBV27 with TRBJ2-7; 11 positions agree with TRBD2. After removal of 5 bases from V and 2 bases from J, the junction contained 5 bases not matched to a gene. This CDR3 region has 15 residues. Germline V gives CDR1 MNHEY, CDR2 SMNVEV (reference sequence). The CDR3 region is CASSPRLAGTYEQYF. CDR3 sequence (DNA): TGTGCCAGCAGTCCTCGACTAGCGGGAACCTACGAGCAGTACTTC.

V usage is TRBV28 and J usage is TRBJ1-5; 7 bases match TRBD1. The CDR3 contains 13 residues. CDR1 and CDR2 from the germline V gene are MDHEN and SYDVKM. Trimming cost V 8 bases and J 5 bases; bases outside gene matches: 6. The CDR3 is CASGRQGHQPQHF. CDR3 bases: TGTGCCAGCGGTAGACAGGGCCATCAGCCCCAGCATTTT.